Included here is one TCR beta chain sequence, with context. Its antigen is still unknown. Assay: immunoSEQ multiplex PCR; the TCRdb copy retains only in-frame clones and omits some. Altogether 2 million or so clones are present, about 95% being singletons, with the ten largest covering around 0.13%. The sample comes from a study of shared clonotypes between healthy human individuals. Findings of the study overall: In this cohort, only blood was sampled, and tissue repertoires likely differ. Generally, naive subsets (rather than memory subsets) showed larger estimated richness. Represented genetic and exposure-history diversity was restricted by having few donors. Relative to clonotypes present in all four donors, those not shared had lower generation probabilities.

Germline lookup yields CDR1 SGHRS and CDR2 YFSETQ. The trim removed 6 bases at V and 0 bases at J, leaving 6 bases unmatched. The CDR3 loop spans 17 amino acids. The sample consisted of naive CD4+ T cells sorted from blood. Documented subset: CD45RA+ positively selected. This clonotype originated in a man aged 18 to 30 in good health. This chain connects TRBV5-1 to TRBJ2-1, with TRBD2 matching over 13 bases. The DNA of the CDR3 is TGCGCCAGCACTAGGACTAGCGGGAGAGTCTCCTACAATGAGCAGTTCTTC. It yields the protein CASTRTSGRVSYNEQFF.